The 28 T cell receptor beta chains below were found in one sample sequenced in a study of blood T cell repertoires in COVID-19. TCRdb keeps only in-frame clones here, not all; method: immunoSEQ multiplex PCR. The data contain about 240,000 clones, around 82% of them singletons. What was sequenced was peripheral blood. The receptors originated from a woman aged 70-85 years with acute or convalescent COVID-19.

The CDR3 region has the DNA TGTGCCAGCAGTGAAAAGAGCACAGCTTTCTTT. It translates to CASSEKSTAFF. V usage is TRBV6-1 and J usage is TRBJ1-1; no firm D call. With 2 bases removed from V and 10 bases from J, the gap between germline ends came to 8 bases. CDR3 length: 11 amino acids. Looked up from germline, CDR1 is MNHNS and CDR2 is SASEGT.

V gene TRBV5-1 combines with J gene TRBJ1-4, with 7 bases that match TRBD1. The germline V gene has CDR1 SGHRS and CDR2 YFSETQ. V lost 4 bases to trimming and J lost 7 bases; unmatched junction nucleotides: 7. The CDR3 loop spans 14 amino acids. The CDR3 nucleotides read TGCGCCAGCAGCCGCTCAGGGGGTGGTGAAAAACTGTTTTTT. Encoded protein: CASSRSGGGEKLFF.

This chain joins TRBV5-1 and TRBJ2-7; 10 bases align to TRBD1. The V gene end was trimmed by 1 base and the J gene end by 7 bases; junction bases not matched to a gene: 8. This CDR3 has 15 amino acids. Per germline, CDR1 SGHRS and CDR2 YFSETQ. Here the CDR3 DNA reads TGCGCCAGCAGCTTGACAGGACAGGGGGAGAAAGAGCAGTACTTC. Translating gives CASSLTGQGEKEQYF.

The chain is built from TRBV7-2 and TRBJ2-7; 10 bases map to TRBD1. Germline CDR1 and CDR2: SGHTA and FQGNSA. V gave up 5 bases and J gave up 6 bases; unmatched junction bases: 10. The length of the CDR3 is 15 residues. The chain's CDR3 is CASSPRVGTGAEQYF. The CDR3 DNA reads TGTGCCAGCAGCCCGCGAGTCGGGACAGGGGCCGAGCAGTACTTC.

The genes are TRBV7-2 and TRBJ2-2; D might be TRBD2 (6 bases). Trimming pared 2 bases from V and 6 bases from J, leaving 13 bases between. The CDR3 runs 15 residues. The germline gives CDR1 SGHTA, CDR2 FQGNSA. The DNA of the CDR3 is TGTGCCAGCAGCTTATCAGGGAGGACATCCGGGGAGCTGTTTTTT. This encodes CASSLSGRTSGELFF.

The V call is TRBV29-1, the J call TRBJ1-2, with a weak D call TRBD1 (6 bases). V was trimmed by 4 bases and J by 2 bases, leaving 11 bases between them. The CDR3 is made up of 13 amino acids. In germline, CDR1 is SQVTM, CDR2 ANQGSEA. CDR3 in amino acids: CSVGGQGNYGYTF. As DNA, the CDR3 is TGCAGCGTTGGAGGGCAGGGGAACTATGGCTACACCTTC. The entire variable domain, with the rest obtained from reference TRBV29-1 and TRBJ1-2, is as follows: SAVISQKPSRDICQRGTSLTIQCQVDSQVTMMFWYRQQPGQSLTLIATANQGSEATYESGFVIDKFPISRPNLTFSTLTVSNMSPEDSSIYLCSVGGQGNYGYTFGSGTRLTVV.

The chain is built from TRBV18 and TRBJ2-2; no definite D call. V dropped 4 bases and J dropped 0 bases, with 12 bases sitting between them. This CDR3 comprises 16 residues. CDR1 is KGHSH, CDR2 LQKENI, per germline. The DNA of the CDR3 is TGTGCCAGCTCACATACGCGGCCTTCGAACACCGGGGAGCTGTTTTTT. Translated: CASSHTRPSNTGELFF.

The chain uses TRBV7-2 and TRBJ2-7; possibly TRBD1 for D (6 bases). Germline V gives CDR1 SGHTA, CDR2 FQGNSA. The CDR3 has 14 residues. Trimming cost V 4 bases and J 0 bases, with 10 bases left between them. The CDR3 DNA reads as TGTGCCAGCAGCTCCGACAGGAACTCCTACGAGCAGTACTTC. Its protein is CASSSDRNSYEQYF.

The rearrangement joins TRBV7-2 to TRBJ1-2; D is undetermined. This CDR3 is built from 13 residues. CDR1 SGHTA and CDR2 FQGNSA come from the germline V gene. The V end lost 6 bases, the J end lost 5 bases, and 13 bases lay between the germline ends. In DNA form, the CDR3 reads TGTGCCAGCAGTCGCGAAAGTTGGTATGGCTACACCTTC. Protein sequence: CASSRESWYGYTF.

This clone showed up just once. V usage is TRBV14 and J usage is TRBJ1-6, with D hard to call. Trimming removed 0 bases from V and 9 bases from J, with 6 bases in between. The CDR3 contains 13 residues. Germline loops: CDR1 SGHDN, CDR2 FVKESK. The CDR3 nucleotides are TGTGCCAGCAGCCAAGACGGAGTTTCACCCCTCCACTTT. Translation gives CASSQDGVSPLHF.

This rearrangement joins TRBV12-3 or TRBV12-4 to TRBJ2-5; no reliable D call. V lost 5 bases and J lost 5, with 6 bases in between. The CDR3 spans 11 residues. DNA for the CDR3: TGTGCCAGCAGTATACTCGAGACCCAGTACTTC. Translation gives CASSILETQYF.

This clone was seen repeatedly, ten times or more. This chain connects TRBV5-4 to TRBJ2-3, with 7 positions matching TRBD2. There are 15 residues in the CDR3. The ends lost 3 bases at V and 2 bases at J; junction bases unmatched: 6. Germline CDR1 and CDR2: SGHNT and YYREEE (reference sequence). The CDR3 DNA sequence: TGTGCCAGCAGCTCCCCACTAGCGACCACAGATACGCAGTATTTT. This translates into CASSSPLATTDTQYF.

The chain recombines TRBV5-1 with TRBJ1-4; tentative D call: TRBD1 (5 bases). Trimming took 1 base from V and 7 from J, leaving 17 bases between them. This CDR3 has 16 amino acids. Germline values: CDR1 SGHRS, CDR2 YFSETQ. The CDR3 DNA follows: TGCGCCAGCAGCTTGTTGCAATGGGGCCGGAGTGAAAAACTGTTTTTT. Protein sequence: CASSLLQWGRSEKLFF.

The chain joins TRBV5-4 to TRBJ1-1; 9 nucleotides align to TRBD1. The CDR3 runs 16 residues. The germline V gene has CDR1 SGHNT and CDR2 YYREEE (reference sequence). With 4 bases clipped from V and 2 bases from J, the junction kept 9 bases outside the gene matches. CDR3 nucleotide sequence: TGTGCCAGCAGCAAAGGACAGGGGCCAGTTAACACTGAAGCTTTCTTT. It specifies CASSKGQGPVNTEAFF.

The chain couples TRBV5-6 to TRBJ2-7, with D maybe TRBD2 (6 bases). Deletions cut 4 bases from V and 9 bases from J, with 26 bases between. This CDR3 has 16 amino acids. Germline V gives CDR1 SGHDT, CDR2 YYEEEE. Written as DNA, the CDR3 is TGTGCCAGCAGCACGGGACTCCATCGTAACACGTACTCGCAGTACTTC. The encoded protein is CASSTGLHRNTYSQYF.

This rearrangement joins TRBV29-1 to TRBJ1-2; tentatively, D is TRBD1 (6 bases). The germline V and J ends were trimmed by 2 bases and 8 bases, with 15 bases remaining between them. CDR1 and CDR2 from the germline V gene are SQVTM and ANQGSEA. The CDR3 runs 13 residues. CDR3 amino acids: CSVERGGGRGYTF. DNA for the CDR3: TGCAGCGTTGAAAGGGGCGGGGGCCGGGGCTACACCTTC. The variable domain in full, with the rest retrieved from reference TRBV29-1 and TRBJ1-2, is SAVISQKPSRDICQRGTSLTIQCQVDSQVTMMFWYRQQPGQSLTLIATANQGSEATYESGFVIDKFPISRPNLTFSTLTVSNMSPEDSSIYLCSVERGGGRGYTFGSGTRLTVV.

The gene calls are TRBV27 and TRBJ2-7; D may be TRBD1 (6 bases). V gave up 2 bases and J gave up 6 bases, with 14 bases separating them. The CDR3 has 14 amino acids. The germline CDR1 and CDR2 sequences are MNHEY and SMNVEV (reference sequence). This chain's CDR3 is CASSLNRVTGEQYF. DNA for the CDR3: TGTGCCAGCAGTTTAAACAGGGTCACGGGCGAGCAGTACTTC.

The chain recombines TRBV6-4 with TRBJ2-1, with 10 bases matching TRBD2. The CDR3 sequence is 14 residues long. With V trimmed by 3 bases and J by 8 bases, 4 bases remained unmatched. CDR1 is MRHNA, CDR2 SNTAGT, per germline. CDR3 loop: CASSEAGGLDEQFF. The CDR3 DNA reads as TGTGCCAGCAGTGAAGCGGGGGGGCTGGATGAGCAGTTCTTC.

The chain combines TRBV5-1 with TRBJ1-2; D may be TRBD1 (6 bases). The germline V and J ends were trimmed by 4 bases and 6 bases, with 10 bases remaining between them. The CDR3 is 12 residues long. Per the germline V gene, CDR1 is SGHRS and CDR2 is YFSETQ. CDR3 nucleotides: TGCGCCAGCAGCGGGGAGGGGGATGGCTACACCTTC. This translates into CASSGEGDGYTF. Combining the CDR3 with reference TRBV5-1 and TRBJ1-2 gives the whole variable domain KAGVTQTPRYLIKTRGQQVTLSCSPISGHRSVSWYQQTPGQGLQFLFEYFSETQRNKGNFPGRFSGRQFSNSRSEMNVSTLELGDSALYLCASSGEGDGYTFGSGTRLTVV.

The chain has TRBV7-9 and TRBJ2-7; 9 bases fit TRBD1. V shed 7 bases, J shed 1 base, and the junction held 8 bases outside the gene matches. This CDR3 spans 15 amino acids. Germline V gene data show CDR1 as SEHNR and CDR2 as FQNEAQ (reference sequence). CDR3 DNA: TGTGCCAGCACCCGGACAGGGGCCAATTCCTACGAGCAGTACTTC. The encoded protein is CASTRTGANSYEQYF.

This clone appeared a single time. This chain links TRBV6-1 with TRBJ2-5; 13 bases agree with TRBD2. The CDR3 contains 16 residues. Germline CDR1 MNHNS, CDR2 SASEGT. After removal of 4 bases from V and 5 bases from J, the junction contained 7 bases not matched to a gene. Written as DNA, the CDR3 is TGTGCCAGCAGTGCAGAACTAGCGGGGGGGATGGAGACCCAGTACTTC. Residues: CASSAELAGGMETQYF.

This clone was seen once. V gene TRBV12-3 or TRBV12-4 combines with J gene TRBJ1-1; D not resolved. The V and J ends lost 6 bases and 3 bases respectively, with 11 bases between them. The CDR3 has 13 amino acids. CDR3 nucleotides: TGTGCCAGCAGCCTTCTCAGTGACACTGAAGCTTTCTTT. It encodes CASSLLSDTEAFF.

The chain combines TRBV14 with TRBJ1-1; D uncertain. The germline V gene has CDR1 SGHDN and CDR2 FVKESK. This CDR3 has 15 residues. V gave up 4 bases and J gave up 0 bases, with 12 bases separating them. As DNA, the CDR3 is TGTGCCAGCAGCCTTCGACTTGAGGTGAACACTGAAGCTTTCTTT. Translating gives CASSLRLEVNTEAFF.

The rearrangement joins TRBV6-2 or TRBV6-3 to TRBJ2-7; TRBD1 agrees at 11 bases. Per germline, CDR1 MNHEY and CDR2 SVGEGT. There are 14 residues in the CDR3. The trim removed 5 bases at V and 2 bases at J, leaving 2 bases unmatched. CDR3 coding DNA: TGTGCCAGCAGTCGGGACAGGGGGGCCTACGAGCAGTACTTC. Protein product: CASSRDRGAYEQYF.

This clone has only one observation. The V gene is TRBV5-8, the J gene TRBJ1-6; 9 bases line up with TRBD1. The germline V gene encodes CDR1 SGHTS and CDR2 YDEGEE. The CDR3 has 17 residues. The J segment lost 4 bases and the V segment lost 2 bases, leaving 7 bases of the junction unmatched. The CDR3 nucleotides are TGTGCCAGCAGCTTTTTACTGGGACAGGGATATAATTCACCCCTCCACTTT. Translation gives CASSFLLGQGYNSPLHF.

This clone came up a few times. J is TRBJ2-3 and V is TRBV7-2; D unclear. Germline V gene data show CDR1 as SGHTA and CDR2 as FQGNSA. V lost 4 bases and J lost 1, with 9 bases in between. The CDR3 sequence is 14 residues long. This CDR3 is CASSSQARTDTQYF. In nucleotides, the CDR3 is TGTGCCAGCAGCTCCCAGGCACGCACAGATACGCAGTATTTT.

CDR3 sequence (DNA): TGTGCCAGCAGTGCGGGACAGGGAGATGGAGGCTACACCTTC. This sequence encodes CASSAGQGDGGYTF. The chain uses TRBV3-1 (or the pseudogene TRBV3-2) and TRBJ1-2; 9 bases are shared with TRBD1. There are 14 residues in the CDR3. V dropped 6 bases and J dropped 8; count of bases not matched to a gene: 10. Germline CDR1 is LGHDT and CDR2 is YNNKEL (reference sequence).

The chain is built from TRBV6-2 or TRBV6-3 and TRBJ2-2; TRBD1 matches at 7 bases. Trimming took 6 bases from V and 2 from J; bases not matched to a gene: 9. The germline V gene has CDR1 MNHEY and CDR2 SVGEGT. The CDR3 is 16 amino acids. This CDR3 reads CASSRLTGKNTGELFF. CDR3 sequence (DNA): TGTGCCAGCAGCAGACTGACAGGGAAAAACACCGGGGAGCTGTTTTTT.